The rows below give T cell receptor beta chains drawn from one sample of a study of T cell responses to AZD1222 COVID-19 vaccine. This table comes from immunoSEQ multiplex PCR, and its TCRdb copy is limited to in-frame clones, with some not included. The data contain 96,000 or so clones, roughly nine tenths of them singletons. This material consisted of peripheral blood, taken on day 0 of AZD1222 vaccination. All receptors derive from an adult in good health. CDR3s include the opening cysteine and the closing phenylalanine or tryptophan. The order of the fields is D gene, clone size, J gene, V gene, CDR3 DNA, CDR3 protein. The D gene is left open where the match is weak. Expanded clones are given a class, and other clones once, few, many or no size at all.

D: TRBD1; size: -; J: TRBJ1-2; V: TRBV5-6; DNA: TGTGCCAGCGGCCGGGACAGGGACTATGGCTACACCTTC; CDR3: CASGRDRDYGYTF
D: TRBD1; size: once; J: TRBJ1-2; V: TRBV28; DNA: TGTGCCAGCAGCCGGGACAGTAGTGGCTACACCTTC; CDR3: CASSRDSSGYTF
D: -; size: -; J: TRBJ2-7; V: TRBV2; DNA: TGTGCCAGCGATTCCGGGCCTTTGTTGAACGAGCAGTACTTC; CDR3: CASDSGPLLNEQYF
D: -; size: few; J: TRBJ1-5; V: TRBV30; DNA: TGTGCCTGGAGCGATAGCAATCAGCCCCAGCATTTT; CDR3: CAWSDSNQPQHF
D: TRBD2; size: -; J: TRBJ2-7; V: TRBV7-2; DNA: TGTGCCAGCAGCTTAGGAACTCTGTGGGGGGGAGAGCAGTACTTC; CDR3: CASSLGTLWGGEQYF
D: TRBD1; size: -; J: TRBJ1-2; V: TRBV18; DNA: TGTGCCAGCTCACCGGACAGGACCTATGGCTACACCTTC; CDR3: CASSPDRTYGYTF
D: -; size: -; J: TRBJ1-2; V: TRBV18; DNA: TGTGCCAGCTCACCAGGGGGGCCTAACTATGGCTACACCTTC; CDR3: CASSPGGPNYGYTF
D: -; size: once; J: TRBJ1-2; V: TRBV9; DNA: TGTGCCAGCAGCCATCCGAGGAGTTGGGAATCAGTAGGCTACACCTTC; CDR3: CASSHPRSWESVGYTF
D: -; size: -; J: TRBJ1-4; V: TRBV6-5; DNA: TGTGCCAGCAGTTTGAGGAGGTCACTGGAGGAAAAACTGTTTTTT; CDR3: CASSLRRSLEEKLFF
D: -; size: -; J: TRBJ2-5; V: TRBV7-3; DNA: TGTGCCAGTCAGCTTAGGCAGGTTACGGGAGAGACCCAGTACTTC; CDR3: CASQLRQVTGETQYF
D: TRBD1; size: -; J: TRBJ1-2; V: TRBV2; DNA: TGTGCCAGCACCCGGGACAGGGGGTCTTTCTATGGCTACACCTTC; CDR3: CASTRDRGSFYGYTF
D: -; size: -; J: TRBJ1-6; V: TRBV6-5; DNA: TGTGCCAGCAGGGTGGGACACAATAATTCACCCCTCCACTTT; CDR3: CASRVGHNNSPLHF
D: -; size: -; J: TRBJ2-1; V: TRBV4-1; DNA: TGCGCCAGCAGCCAAGATGAGTTCGATGAGCAGTTCTTC; CDR3: CASSQDEFDEQFF
D: -; size: -; J: TRBJ2-2; V: TRBV3-1/TRBV3-2; DNA: TGTGCCAGCAGCCACCGTCTGCCTGGGACTGGAAACACCGGGGAGCTGTTTTTT; CDR3: CASSHRLPGTGNTGELFF
D: TRBD1; size: -; J: TRBJ2-7; V: TRBV7-8; DNA: TGTGCCAGCAGCTTGCCCCGGGACAGGGCCGGGTACGAGCAGTACTTC; CDR3: CASSLPRDRAGYEQYF
D: TRBD1; size: -; J: TRBJ1-1; V: TRBV2; DNA: TGTGCCAGCGGACAGGGACGCACTGAAGCTTTCTTT; CDR3: CASGQGRTEAFF
D: TRBD2; size: -; J: TRBJ2-7; V: TRBV16; DNA: TGTGCCAGCAGCCAGGGGGGGAGCGAGCAGTACTTC; CDR3: CASSQGGSEQYF
D: TRBD1; size: -; J: TRBJ1-1; V: TRBV19; DNA: TGTGCCAGTAGTCCGATGACAGGGGACATTGGTAGTGGTACTGAAGCTTTCTTT; CDR3: CASSPMTGDIGSGTEAFF